This entry lists 16 T cell receptor beta chains sequenced from one sample in a study of blood T cell repertoires in COVID-19. Profiling relied on immunoSEQ multiplex PCR, and the TCRdb table lists in-frame clones only, not all of them. The sample has roughly 230,000 clones; about 91% are singletons. The sample was peripheral blood. The receptors shown here come from a woman aged 35 to 49 who had recovered from COVID-19.

The rearrangement links TRBV18 to TRBJ1-1; TRBD1 is a possible D gene (5 bases). The CDR3 is made up of 14 amino acids. CDR1 and CDR2 from the germline V gene are KGHSH and LQKENI. The V end lost 5 bases, the J end lost 6 bases, and 16 bases lay between the germline ends. The CDR3 region has the DNA TGTGCCAGCTCAACTAGCGGTGCGGGGGCTGAAGCTTTCTTT. Encoded protein: CASSTSGAGAEAFF.

The chain is built from TRBV12-5 and TRBJ2-1, with unresolved D. This CDR3 has 15 amino acids. Trimming took off 2 bases at V and 0 bases at J, with 8 bases between the two ends. The germline V gene encodes CDR1 LGHNT and CDR2 FRNRAP. The CDR3 bases are TGTGCTAGTGGTTTGCCCTGGAGCTCCTACAATGAGCAGTTCTTC. Its protein product is CASGLPWSSYNEQFF.

The chain combines TRBV24-1 with TRBJ2-3; 14 nucleotides line up with TRBD2. V gave up 4 bases and J gave up 3 bases; unmatched junction bases: 8. The CDR3 has 18 residues. Germline loops: CDR1 KGHDR, CDR2 SFDVKD. The CDR3 loop reads CATSDPDGTSGSTDTQYF. The CDR3 DNA follows: TGTGCCACCAGTGACCCAGACGGGACTAGCGGGAGTACAGATACGCAGTATTTT.

Only a few counts were recorded for this clone. The chain joins TRBV6-6 to TRBJ2-7, with 8 bases lining up with TRBD1. V lost 8 bases, J lost 2 bases, and 5 bases stayed unmatched. The germline gives CDR1 MNHNY, CDR2 SVGAGI (reference sequence). The CDR3 has 13 amino acids. The DNA for the CDR3 is TGTGCCAGCGTCCAGGACAGGGCCTACGAGCAGTACGTC. Protein sequence: CASVQDRAYEQYV.

V is TRBV4-3 and J is TRBJ2-5, with 12 bases aligning to TRBD2. Trimming at V came to 4 bases and at J to 6 bases, leaving 3 bases not matched to a gene. The CDR3 is made up of 14 amino acids. In germline, CDR1 is LGHNA, CDR2 YSLEER. The CDR3 reads CASSRTSGEQTQYF. In DNA form, the CDR3 reads TGCGCCAGCAGCCGGACTAGCGGGGAACAGACCCAGTACTTC.

The chain recombines TRBV12-5 with TRBJ1-2; D remains unclear. The germline V gene encodes CDR1 LGHNT and CDR2 FRNRAP. Trimming removed 7 bases at V and 3 bases at J, with 12 bases between. The CDR3 loop spans 13 amino acids. The CDR3 DNA is TGTGCTAGTGCCCTAGTGGAGTACTATGGCTACACCTTC. It codes for CASALVEYYGYTF.

This sequence joins TRBV7-6 and TRBJ2-1, with D possibly TRBD2 on 6 matching bases. Trimming removed 1 base at V and 6 bases at J, with 13 bases between. The CDR3 has 15 amino acids. The germline V gene has CDR1 SGHVS and CDR2 FNYEAQ. The CDR3 DNA reads TGTGCCAGCAGCTTAGGTTGGGGGGACGCCAATGAGCAGTTCTTC. This translates into CASSLGWGDANEQFF. Full variable domain (remainder filled in from reference TRBV7-6 and TRBJ2-1): GAGVSQSPRYKVTKRGQDVALRCDPISGHVSLYWYRQALGQGPEFLTYFNYEAQQDKSGLPNDRFSAERPEGSISTLTIQRTEQRDSAMYRCASSLGWGDANEQFFGPGTRLTVL.

The J gene is TRBJ1-2, the V gene TRBV6-2 or TRBV6-3; D is undetermined. Trimming left V 5 bases short and J 2 bases short, with 15 bases between. The CDR3 consists of 15 residues. Per the germline V gene, CDR1 is MNHEY and CDR2 is SVGEGT. The CDR3 coding sequence is TGTGCCAGCAGTATGTCTGGCAGAACCAACTATGGCTACACCTTC. It encodes CASSMSGRTNYGYTF.

The chain uses TRBV19 and TRBJ2-3; 11 bases map to TRBD2. Trimming removed 5 bases from V and 3 bases from J; junction bases left unmatched: 7. Germline V gene lookup returns CDR1 LNHDA and CDR2 SQIVND (reference sequence). The CDR3 has 16 amino acids. This chain's CDR3 is CASSGVAGGPTDTQYF. The CDR3 DNA reads TGTGCCAGTAGTGGGGTAGCGGGGGGGCCAACAGATACGCAGTATTTT.

The rearrangement links TRBV14 to TRBJ1-3; 7 bases fit TRBD1. J was trimmed by 0 bases and V by 1 base; bases with no gene match: 3. The CDR3 is 16 residues long. The germline gives CDR1 SGHDN, CDR2 FVKESK. The CDR3 spells CASSQVTGNSGNTIYF. Here the CDR3 DNA reads TGTGCCAGCAGCCAAGTGACAGGGAACTCTGGAAACACCATATATTTT. The full variable domain, completed using reference TRBV14 and TRBJ1-3, is EAGVTQFPSHSVIEKGQTVTLRCDPISGHDNLYWYRRVMGKEIKFLLHFVKESKQDESGMPNNRFLAERTGGTYSTLKVQPAELEDSGVYFCASSQVTGNSGNTIYFGEGSWLTVV.

The chain joins TRBV4-1 to TRBJ1-2; unclear D gene. The germline CDR1 and CDR2 sequences are MGHRA and YSYEKL. This CDR3 region has 15 residues. V dropped 2 bases and J dropped 4 bases, with 14 bases sitting between them. CDR3 residues: CASSQSQATLYGYTF. The CDR3 nucleotides read TGCGCCAGCAGCCAATCTCAGGCGACCCTCTATGGCTACACCTTC.

The CDR3 loop reads CASTRDSGRSYEQYF. The CDR3 coding sequence is TGTGCCAGCACCCGAGACTCGGGGAGGTCCTACGAGCAGTACTTC. J is TRBJ2-7 and V is TRBV28; D possibly corresponds to TRBD2 (6 bases). The CDR3 has 15 amino acids. The V gene lost 7 bases and the J gene lost 1 base, with 17 bases spanning the gap. Germline assignment: CDR1 MDHEN and CDR2 SYDVKM.

The chain recombines TRBV28 with TRBJ1-1; D gene uncertain. V dropped 6 bases and J dropped 0 bases, with 14 bases sitting between them. The CDR3 spans 15 residues. Per germline, CDR1 MDHEN and CDR2 SYDVKM. The CDR3 sequence is CASSLIVAMNTEAFF. The DNA of the CDR3 is TGTGCCAGCAGCCTCATTGTGGCAATGAACACTGAAGCTTTCTTT.

This clone was found once. This sample also contains other DNA sequences that code for the same CDR3. The V gene is TRBV19, the J gene TRBJ1-1; D not resolved. CDR1 is LNHDA and CDR2 is SQIVND in the germline V gene (reference sequence). Trimming removed 3 bases from V and 2 bases from J, with 7 bases in between. CDR3 length: 13 amino acids. The chain's CDR3 is CASSISGNTEAFF. The DNA of the CDR3 is TGTGCCAGTAGTATTTCAGGAAACACTGAAGCTTTCTTT.

The V gene is TRBV3-1 (or the pseudogene TRBV3-2), the J gene TRBJ2-7, with a tentative D call TRBD2 (6 bases). With 0 bases removed from V and 2 bases from J, the gap between germline ends came to 14 bases. This CDR3 spans 16 amino acids. CDR1 LGHDT and CDR2 YNNKEL come from the germline V gene (reference sequence). CDR3 nucleotide sequence: TGTGCCAGCAGCCAAGACGGAGCGGGTCTAACCTACGAGCAGTACGTC. Its translation is CASSQDGAGLTYEQYV.

This chain connects TRBV5-1 to TRBJ2-7; 12 nucleotides agree with TRBD2. V was pared by 2 bases and J by 6 bases, with 3 bases of the junction left unmatched. Germline assignment: CDR1 SGHRS and CDR2 YFSETQ. The CDR3 is 14 residues long. Here the CDR3 DNA reads TGCGCCAGCAGCTTACTAGCGGGGGGAGGCGAGCAGTACTTC. This sequence encodes CASSLLAGGGEQYF.